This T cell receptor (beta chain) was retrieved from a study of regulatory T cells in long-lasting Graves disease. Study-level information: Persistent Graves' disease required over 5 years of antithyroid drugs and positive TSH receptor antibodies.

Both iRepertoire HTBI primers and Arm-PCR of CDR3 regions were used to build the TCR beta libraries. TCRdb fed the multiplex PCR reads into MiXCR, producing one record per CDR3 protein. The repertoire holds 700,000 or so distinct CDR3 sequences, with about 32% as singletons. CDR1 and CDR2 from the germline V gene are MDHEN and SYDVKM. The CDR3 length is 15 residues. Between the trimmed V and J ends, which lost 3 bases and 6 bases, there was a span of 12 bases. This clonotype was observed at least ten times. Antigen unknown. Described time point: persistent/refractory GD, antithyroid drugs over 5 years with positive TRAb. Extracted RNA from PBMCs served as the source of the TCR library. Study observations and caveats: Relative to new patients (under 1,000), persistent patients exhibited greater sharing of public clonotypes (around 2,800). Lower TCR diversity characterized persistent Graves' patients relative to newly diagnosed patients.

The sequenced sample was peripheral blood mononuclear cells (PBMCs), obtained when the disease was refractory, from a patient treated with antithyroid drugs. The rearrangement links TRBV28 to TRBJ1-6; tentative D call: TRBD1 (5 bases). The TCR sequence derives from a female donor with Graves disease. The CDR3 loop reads CASSLMTALNSPLHF. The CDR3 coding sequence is TGTGCCAGCAGTTTGATGACAGCTCTTAATTCACCCCTCCACTTT.